What follows are 20 T cell receptor beta chains derived from one specimen sequenced in a study of T cell clones after liver transplantation. Generated by immunoSEQ multiplex PCR, the TCRdb table keeps only in-frame clones and is missing some. The repertoire consists of some 80,000 clones, with approximately 81% occurring once and the leading ten covering approximately 2.1%. The sequencing used CD4+ T cells from blood, collected around 50 months after liver transplant. Source of these receptors: a human patient who received a liver transplant. A subset of T cells may come from the graft donor.

V usage is TRBV18 and J usage is TRBJ2-3, with 9 bases matching TRBD1. This CDR3 region has 15 residues. Germline-derived CDR1 and CDR2 are KGHSH and LQKENI. J lost 2 bases, V lost 3 bases, and 3 bases had no gene match. This CDR3 is CASSPGTGITDTQYF. The CDR3 region has the DNA TGTGCCAGCTCACCCGGGACAGGGATCACAGATACGCAGTATTTT.

This chain joins TRBV10-3 and TRBJ2-7, with D perhaps matching TRBD1 or TRBD2 (6 bases each). V lost 0 bases and J 6 bases, leaving 18 bases between the germline ends. The CDR3 loop spans 16 amino acids. Germline V lookup: CDR1 ENHRY, CDR2 SYGVKD. The chain's CDR3 is CAISESMGAGRGEQYF. CDR3 nucleotide sequence: TGTGCCATCAGTGAGTCTATGGGGGCGGGAAGGGGCGAGCAGTACTTC.

This clone turned up a few times. This chain links TRBV5-1 with TRBJ2-2; D unclear. From germline, CDR1 is SGHRS and CDR2 YFSETQ. Deletions cut 0 bases from V and 4 bases from J, with 13 bases between. The CDR3 is 16 amino acids. The CDR3: CASSLAPLGSTGELFF. CDR3 nucleotides: TGCGCCAGCAGCTTGGCCCCTTTAGGAAGCACCGGGGAGCTGTTTTTT.

This rearrangement joins TRBV27 to TRBJ2-3, with a possible D match to TRBD2 (5 bases). This CDR3 comprises 14 residues. Germline CDR1 is MNHEY and CDR2 is SMNVEV (reference sequence). Trimming stripped 8 bases from V and 0 bases from J, with 12 bases between. CDR3 coding DNA: TGTGCCAGCTCTGCGAGGGCCAGCACAGATACGCAGTATTTT. Its protein is CASSARASTDTQYF.

This clone occurred many times. The CDR3: CAWSDLSGRRPDTQYF. CDR3 nucleotides: TGTGCCTGGAGTGACCTCAGCGGGAGACGGCCAGATACGCAGTATTTT. The rearrangement links TRBV30 to TRBJ2-3; 8 nucleotides align to TRBD2. Germline assignment: CDR1 GTSNPN and CDR2 SVGIG (reference sequence). V trimming: 1 base; J trimming: 4 bases; junction bases outside the gene matches: 10. This CDR3 spans 16 amino acids.

This chain links TRBV11-2 with TRBJ2-7; 9 bases line up with TRBD1. The germline CDR1 and CDR2 sequences are SGHAT and FQNNGV. J lost 2 bases, V lost 4 bases, and 6 bases had no gene match. The CDR3 runs 15 residues. The CDR3 region has the DNA TGTGCCAGCAGCTCGAACAGGGGGCGCGCCTACGAGCAGTACTTC. Its translation: CASSSNRGRAYEQYF.

CDR3 amino acids: CASSPQGGVSKNIQYF. The CDR3 DNA follows: TGTGCCAGCAGCCCCCAGGGGGGGGTCTCTAAAAACATTCAGTACTTC. The chain combines TRBV7-2 with TRBJ2-4; either TRBD1 or TRBD2 may fit D (7 bases each). Germline loops: CDR1 SGHTA, CDR2 FQGNSA. The CDR3 is made up of 16 amino acids. Trimming cost V 5 bases and J 4 bases, with 18 bases left between them.

The chain is built from TRBV9 and TRBJ2-7; 8 bases are a match to TRBD2. Germline trimming cut 5 bases from V and 2 bases from J; bases unmatched to any gene: 9. Germline V CDR1 and CDR2: SGDLS, YYNGEE. The CDR3 length is 15 residues. CDR3 region: CASSPDVGRAYEQYF. The CDR3 nucleotides are TGTGCCAGCAGTCCCGACGTCGGGAGGGCCTACGAGCAGTACTTC.

The table lists this clone with a count of one. The chain carries TRBV5-6 and TRBJ1-2; 7 bases line up with TRBD1. Germline-derived CDR1 and CDR2 are SGHDT and YYEEEE. The CDR3 contains 13 residues. With 4 bases clipped from V and 8 bases from J, the junction kept 8 bases outside the gene matches. CDR3 DNA: TGTGCCAGCAGCATCGACAGGGAAGGGGGCTACACCTTC. Its protein product is CASSIDREGGYTF.

The rearrangement links TRBV5-6 to TRBJ2-7; tentative D call: TRBD2 (6 bases). CDR3 size: 13 residues. Trimming cost V 1 base and J 11 bases, with 16 bases left between them. Germline CDR1 SGHDT, CDR2 YYEEEE. CDR3 in amino acids: CASSLIAGRGEYF. The CDR3 DNA reads as TGTGCCAGCAGCTTGATTGCGGGACGGGGAGAGTACTTC.

This sequence joins TRBV6-6 and TRBJ2-7, with D possibly matching TRBD2 (5 bases). Germline V gives CDR1 MNHNY, CDR2 SVGAGI (reference sequence). V dropped 6 bases and J dropped 5 bases, with 11 bases sitting between them. The CDR3 has 12 residues. CDR3 in DNA: TGTGCCAGCAGAACCCTAGCACACGAGCAGTACTTC. Protein: CASRTLAHEQYF.

This clone has just one count. The CDR3 here is CASSLSRTGLGNTIYF. For the CDR3, the DNA is TGTGCCAGCAGCTTATCCCGGACAGGGCTCGGAAACACCATATATTTT. This chain uses TRBV7-9 with TRBJ1-3, with 8 positions matching TRBD1. This CDR3 contains 16 residues. With 2 bases clipped from V and 4 bases from J, the junction kept 7 bases outside the gene matches. CDR1 is SEHNR, CDR2 FQNEAQ, per germline (reference sequence).

This chain connects TRBV9 to TRBJ2-7, with 8 bases that match TRBD1. V was clipped by 3 bases and J by 0 bases; unmatched bases: 5. The length of the CDR3 is 15 residues. Germline assignment: CDR1 SGDLS and CDR2 YYNGEE. CDR3 in amino acids: CASSGGQEASYEQYF. The CDR3 DNA reads as TGTGCCAGCAGCGGGGGACAGGAGGCCTCCTACGAGCAGTACTTC.

The chain employs TRBV7-8 and TRBJ1-2, with D possibly TRBD1 on 5 matching bases. CDR1 is SGHVS and CDR2 is FQNEAQ in the germline V gene. CDR3 length: 14 residues. Trimming shortened V by 0 bases and J by 6 bases, and 11 bases separated the two germline ends. CDR3 sequence reads: CASSLAGQGNGYTF. The CDR3 DNA follows: TGTGCCAGCAGCTTAGCGGGGCAGGGAAATGGCTACACCTTC.

This clone was recorded a few times. The chain joins TRBV4-3 to TRBJ2-7; maybe TRBD2 (6 bases). The CDR3 length is 14 residues. Germline loops: CDR1 LGHNA, CDR2 YSLEER. Trimming shortened V by 0 bases and J by 6 bases, and 12 bases separated the two germline ends. The CDR3 is CASSQDGGFGEQYF. CDR3 nucleotides: TGCGCCAGCAGCCAAGATGGAGGGTTTGGCGAGCAGTACTTC.

The V call is TRBV11-3, the J call TRBJ2-7, with D possibly called TRBD1 or TRBD2 (5 bases each). The V and J ends lost 5 bases and 0 bases respectively, with 14 bases between them. Germline CDR1 reads SGHNT; CDR2 reads YENEEA. This CDR3 comprises 15 residues. The CDR3 nucleotides read TGTGCCAGCAGCCCCACGGGGCCAAGCTCCTACGAGCAGTACTTC. Translation: CASSPTGPSSYEQYF.

This clone was observed a few times. The rearrangement joins TRBV9 to TRBJ1-2, with D hard to call. V was clipped by 3 bases and J by 6 bases, with 12 bases between them. The CDR3 has 13 residues. Per germline, CDR1 SGDLS and CDR2 YYNGEE. The CDR3 reads CASSATSSNGYTF. In DNA form, the CDR3 reads TGTGCCAGCAGCGCGACTTCCAGTAATGGCTACACCTTC.

J is TRBJ2-7 and V is TRBV11-2; D uncertain. V was cut by 0 bases and J by 5 bases, with 8 bases left in between. Germline loops: CDR1 SGHAT, CDR2 FQNNGV. This CDR3 region has 13 residues. CDR3 sequence reads: CASSLDSSDEQYF. In DNA form, the CDR3 reads TGTGCCAGCAGCTTAGACTCATCGGACGAGCAGTACTTC.

The chain links TRBV5-1 to TRBJ2-3; D tentatively reads TRBD1 or TRBD2 (5 bases each). In germline, CDR1 is SGHRS, CDR2 YFSETQ. The germline V and J ends were trimmed by 5 bases and 1 base, with 17 bases remaining between them. The CDR3 covers 16 residues. The CDR3 DNA reads as TGCGCCAGCAGGATGGGGCGAGGGGATGGCACAGATACGCAGTATTTT. It translates to CASRMGRGDGTDTQYF.

This chain joins TRBV6-5 and TRBJ1-2; D is ambiguous. Trimming took 3 bases from V and 4 from J, leaving 12 bases between them. Per the germline V gene, CDR1 is MNHEY and CDR2 is SVGAGI. The CDR3 is 14 residues long. CDR3 loop: CASSYDGLAYGYTF. DNA of the CDR3: TGTGCCAGCAGTTATGATGGCCTAGCCTATGGCTACACCTTC.